This section outlines one T cell receptor beta chain sequence together with its context. Antigen unknown. The CDR3 runs 13 residues. Germline loops: CDR1 GTSNPN, CDR2 SVGIG (reference sequence). The data were obtained in a study of siplizumab effects on memory and regulatory T cells. Study-level results: An assignable naive or memory phenotype was lacking in roughly 80-95% of proliferating CD4+ or CD8+ clones. Unstimulated subsets captured only a minor fraction of alloreactive clones.

The repertoire was sequenced with immunoSEQ multiplex PCR; TCRdb's copy has only in-frame clones and lacks some. Of about 98,000 clones listed, roughly 90% are singletons. This TCR was recovered from a human donor in good health. Material for sequencing was CD4+ T cells sorted from blood. This rearrangement joins TRBV30 to TRBJ1-5, with TRBD1 matching 10 bases. The CDR3 here is CATGTGGNQPQHF. The CDR3 DNA reads TGTGCGACAGGGACAGGGGGCAATCAGCCCCAGCATTTT.